The 20 T cell receptor beta chains reported below all come from one sample, sequenced in a study of T cells in Graves' hyperthyroidism and ophthalmopathy (dated by TCRdb to the late 2010s). Receptors were amplified or captured by multiplex PCR. Instrument on record: Illumina HiSeq 2000. The TCR beta CDR3 regions were amplified from RNA transcripts. The first round of RT-PCR for the TCR CDR3 was performed with the HTBI primer set and the Qiagen OneStep RT-PCR kit. The raw public data were reprocessed by TCRdb itself: fastp quality trimming at Q25, MiXCR clonotype calling, in-frame beta chains only. When rows share a CDR3 protein, they turn into one entry using the most common DNA and genes. The sample data list about 840,000 distinct CDR3 sequences, and over 35% of these were observed just once. The ten largest clonotypes hold 8.9% of the sample. Specimen: blood. All receptors come from a man between 18 and 29 years old with Graves' hyperthyroidism.

Note on this clonotype: The CDR3 does not end in the conserved phenylalanine or tryptophan, so this is likely a read error. Because the CDR3's place on the DNA is in doubt, the DNA is left out and the CDR3 is given as listed by TCRdb. This chain joins TRBV11-2 and TRBJ1-3. The CDR3 comprises 11 residues, both ends counted. CDR1 SGHAT and CDR2 FQNNGV come from the germline V gene. The CDR3 sequence: CASSSGLAGVL.

The V and J genes are TRBV5-1 and TRBJ2-6, with 7 positions matching TRBD2. Germline loops: CDR1 SGHRS, CDR2 YFSETQ. This CDR3 has 16 amino acids. The V and J ends lost 7 bases and 0 bases, in that order; junction bases with no gene match: 7. The CDR3 DNA is TGCGCCAGCGGCAGGGACTATGGCTCTGGGGCCAACGTCCTGACTTTC. Its protein product is CASGRDYGSGANVLTF.

This clonotype was counted once. The chain couples TRBV20-1 to TRBJ1-2; 7 bases are shared with TRBD1. J lost 0 bases, V lost 3 bases, and 10 bases had no gene match. This CDR3 comprises 16 residues. CDR1 and CDR2 (germline): DFQATT, SNEGSKA (reference sequence). CDR3 region: CSASALGDSPNYGYTF. In DNA form, the CDR3 reads TGCAGTGCTAGTGCCTTAGGGGACAGCCCTAACTATGGCTACACCTTC.

The chain combines TRBV4-2 with TRBJ1-1; D is unclear. This CDR3 is built from 12 residues. CDR1 is LGHNA and CDR2 is YNFKEQ in the germline V gene. The ends were cut back, 0 bases at V and 10 bases at J, with 9 bases in the middle. Here the CDR3 DNA reads TGTGCCAGCAGCCAAGATCAGAGTGGAGCTTTCTTT. Protein sequence: CASSQDQSGAFF.

This sequence joins TRBV29-1 and TRBJ1-2; 8 positions match TRBD1. Looked up from germline, CDR1 is SQVTM and CDR2 is ANQGSEA. The junction had 5 bases not matched to a gene; V was cut back by 4 bases and J by 4 bases. This CDR3 is 13 amino acids long. The CDR3: CSVVDREIYGYTF. CDR3 DNA: TGCAGCGTTGTGGACAGGGAGATCTATGGCTACACCTTC.

This sequence joins TRBV19 and TRBJ2-5; weak D call: TRBD2 (5 bases). The CDR3 has 14 residues. The germline V and J ends were trimmed by 5 bases and 2 bases, with 12 bases remaining between them. Looked up from germline, CDR1 is LNHDA and CDR2 is SQIVND (reference sequence). CDR3 nucleotides: TGTGCCAGTAGTCGCCCCGGGGTACAAGAGACCCAGTACTTC. Its protein product is CASSRPGVQETQYF.

In its sample, this clonotype was seen a few times. V is TRBV5-1 and J is TRBJ2-7; D gene ambiguous. V gave up 4 bases and J gave up 5 bases, with 13 bases separating them. The CDR3 totals 13 residues. Germline V gives CDR1 SGHRS, CDR2 YFSETQ. CDR3 sequence: CASSPRPFNEQYF. The CDR3 DNA reads TGCGCCAGCAGCCCAAGACCCTTTAACGAGCAGTACTTC.

The V and J genes are TRBV6-5 and TRBJ2-7; 11 bases fit TRBD2. Germline CDR1 MNHEY, CDR2 SVGAGI. This CDR3 is built from 15 residues. Trimming took 6 bases from V and 8 from J; bases not matched to a gene: 12. The CDR3 reads CASSDRRLAGSKQYF. CDR3 nucleotides: TGTGCCAGCAGCGACAGACGACTAGCGGGGTCAAAGCAGTACTTC.

The chain combines TRBV2 with TRBJ2-7; D possibly corresponds to TRBD2 (6 bases). The V end was cut by 1 base, the J end by 0 bases, with 10 bases between. Per the germline V gene, CDR1 is SNHLY and CDR2 is FYNNEI. This CDR3 is built from 15 residues. Here the CDR3 DNA reads TGTGCCAGCAGTGAAGGAGGGAGGCCCTCCTACGAGCAGTACTTC. Residues: CASSEGGRPSYEQYF.

The CDR3 loop reads CASSDMGRGAFGANVLTF. The CDR3 coding sequence is TGTGCCAGCAGTGACATGGGCCGAGGTGCTTTCGGGGCCAACGTCCTGACTTTC. The chain links TRBV25-1 to TRBJ2-6; D is ambiguous. V was clipped by 3 bases and J by 4 bases, with 19 bases between them. The germline V gene encodes CDR1 MGHDK and CDR2 SYGVNS. CDR3 length equals 18 residues.

The chain is built from TRBV29-1 and TRBJ2-5; 7 bases line up with TRBD2. The CDR3 is 13 residues long. Germline V lookup: CDR1 SQVTM, CDR2 ANQGSEA. V lost 7 bases to trimming and J lost 5 bases; unmatched junction nucleotides: 10. CDR3 sequence (DNA): TGCAGCGGTGCCGCGACCGGGGGGGAGACCCAGTACTTC. Its protein product is CSGAATGGETQYF.

This clonotype was seen only a few times. This rearrangement joins TRBV7-9 to TRBJ1-1, with unresolved D. The germline V gene encodes CDR1 SEHNR and CDR2 FQNEAQ (reference sequence). The CDR3 consists of 14 residues. Between the trimmed V and J ends, which lost 3 bases and 2 bases, there was a span of 10 bases. CDR3 sequence: CASSFPRRNTEAFF. In DNA, the CDR3 is TGTGCCAGCAGCTTTCCACGGAGAAACACTGAAGCTTTCTTT. Looking up the rest from reference TRBV7-9 and TRBJ1-1 gives the full variable domain: DTGVSQNPRHKITKRGQNVTFRCDPISEHNRLYWYRQTLGQGPEFLTYFQNEAQLEKSRLLSDRFSAERPKGSFSTLEIQRTEQGDSAMYLCASSFPRRNTEAFFGQGTRLTVV.

This clonotype has at least ten counts. The chain joins TRBV7-9 to TRBJ2-7; 9 positions match TRBD1. The CDR3 loop spans 14 amino acids. After removal of 5 bases from V and 7 bases from J, the junction contained 9 bases not matched to a gene. Per germline, CDR1 SEHNR and CDR2 FQNEAQ (reference sequence). CDR3 amino acids: CASSTRDREGEQYF. The DNA of the CDR3 is TGTGCCAGCAGCACGCGGGACAGGGAGGGGGAGCAGTACTTC.

The V and J genes are TRBV7-3 and TRBJ2-5; 8 bases agree with TRBD2. Germline-derived CDR1 and CDR2 are SGHTA and FQGTGA. The CDR3 totals 15 residues. Losses at the gene ends were 3 bases for V and 9 bases for J; bases not matched to a gene: 12. CDR3: CASSFSGTRGGAQYF. CDR3 sequence (DNA): TGTGCCAGCAGCTTTTCCGGGACTAGGGGCGGTGCCCAGTACTTC. The variable domain in full, with the rest retrieved from reference TRBV7-3 and TRBJ2-5, is GAGVSQTPSNKVTEKGKYVELRCDPISGHTALYWYRQSLGQGPEFLIYFQGTGAADDSGLPNDRFFAVRPEGSVSTLKIQRTERGDSAVYLCASSFSGTRGGAQYFGPGTRLLVL.

This clonotype was counted at least ten times. V is TRBV2 and J is TRBJ1-1; no firm D call. The germline V gene has CDR1 SNHLY and CDR2 FYNNEI. This CDR3 has 11 residues. Trimming took 4 bases from V and 6 from J, leaving 6 bases between them. In DNA form, the CDR3 reads TGTGCCAGCAGTGTTTTCGCTGAAGCTTTCTTT. It specifies CASSVFAEAFF.

The V call is TRBV7-9, the J call TRBJ2-5, with 15 bases lining up with TRBD2. The CDR3 has 18 amino acids. J was trimmed by 1 base and V by 0 bases; bases with no gene match: 3. Germline V gives CDR1 SEHNR, CDR2 FQNEAQ (reference sequence). The CDR3 here is CASSLAPGLAGGQETQYF. DNA of the CDR3: TGTGCCAGCAGCTTAGCTCCGGGACTAGCGGGAGGCCAAGAGACCCAGTACTTC.

With regard to this clonotype: A much larger clone is a single base away; this may be a read error. This chain uses TRBV19 with TRBJ1-2; D is unresolved. With 7 bases removed from V and 4 bases from J, the gap between germline ends came to 19 bases. Germline V gene data show CDR1 as LNHDA and CDR2 as SQIVND (reference sequence). This CDR3 has 15 residues. The CDR3 is CASIPGRTAPYGYTF. CDR3 nucleotides: TGTGCCAGTATCCCCGGGAGGACGGCCCCCTATGGCTACACCTTC.

The chain is built from TRBV7-6 and TRBJ2-1; D perhaps matches TRBD2 (5 bases). The CDR3 covers 14 residues. Germline CDR1 reads SGHVS; CDR2 reads FNYEAQ. The V end lost 5 bases, the J end lost 0 bases, and 8 bases lay between the germline ends. CDR3 in DNA: TGTGCCAGCAGCCCTACTAGCTCCTACAATGAGCAGTTCTTC. Its protein product is CASSPTSSYNEQFF.

The V call is TRBV6-6, the J call TRBJ1-5; D uncertain. The CDR3 has 15 amino acids. V dropped 6 bases and J dropped 4 bases, with 16 bases sitting between them. CDR1 MNHNY and CDR2 SVGAGI come from the germline V gene (reference sequence). The chain's CDR3 is CASSPELRRNQPQHF. DNA of the CDR3: TGTGCCAGCAGCCCCGAGCTTCGGAGGAATCAGCCCCAGCATTTT.

The J gene is TRBJ2-7, the V gene TRBV7-8, with 10 bases matching TRBD2. This CDR3 spans 16 amino acids. The germline CDR1 and CDR2 sequences are SGHVS and FQNEAQ. The V and J ends lost 5 bases and 3 bases, in that order; junction bases with no gene match: 10. Written as DNA, the CDR3 is TGTGCCAGCAGCGTTGGCCCCAGGACTAGCGGCTACGAGCAGTACTTC. Amino acids: CASSVGPRTSGYEQYF.